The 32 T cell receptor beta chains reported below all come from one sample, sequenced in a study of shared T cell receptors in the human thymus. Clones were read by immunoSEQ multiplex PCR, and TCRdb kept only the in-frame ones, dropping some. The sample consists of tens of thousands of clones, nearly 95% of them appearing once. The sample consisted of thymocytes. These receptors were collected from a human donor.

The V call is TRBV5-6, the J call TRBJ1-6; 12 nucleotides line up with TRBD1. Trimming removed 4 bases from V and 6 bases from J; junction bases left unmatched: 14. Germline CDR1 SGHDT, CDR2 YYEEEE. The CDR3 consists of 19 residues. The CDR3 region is CASSTGTGGYGYSNSPLHF. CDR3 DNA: TGTGCCAGCAGCACCGGGACAGGGGGCTACGGCTATTCTAATTCACCCCTCCACTTT.

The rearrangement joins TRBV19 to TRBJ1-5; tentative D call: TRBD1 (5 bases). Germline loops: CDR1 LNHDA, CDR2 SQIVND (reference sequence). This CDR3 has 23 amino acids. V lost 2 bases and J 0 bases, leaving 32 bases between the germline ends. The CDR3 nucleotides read TGTGCCAGTAGTATAAGGGGAGGTCGGTGGCAGGGAACGAGCCTAGGTAGCAATCAGCCCCAGCATTTT. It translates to CASSIRGGRWQGTSLGSNQPQHF.

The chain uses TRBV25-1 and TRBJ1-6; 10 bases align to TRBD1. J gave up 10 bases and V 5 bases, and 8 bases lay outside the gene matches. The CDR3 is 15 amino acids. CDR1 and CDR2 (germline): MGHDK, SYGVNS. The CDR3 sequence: CASSLSGQGSSPLHF. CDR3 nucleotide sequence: TGTGCCAGCAGTCTTTCGGGACAGGGGTCATCACCCCTCCACTTT.

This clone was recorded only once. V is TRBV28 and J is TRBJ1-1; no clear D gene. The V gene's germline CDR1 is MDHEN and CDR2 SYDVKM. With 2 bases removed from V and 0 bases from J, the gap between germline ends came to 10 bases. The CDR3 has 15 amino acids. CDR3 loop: CASSLVPRMNTEAFF. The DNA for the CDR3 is TGTGCCAGCAGTTTAGTTCCTCGGATGAACACTGAAGCTTTCTTT.

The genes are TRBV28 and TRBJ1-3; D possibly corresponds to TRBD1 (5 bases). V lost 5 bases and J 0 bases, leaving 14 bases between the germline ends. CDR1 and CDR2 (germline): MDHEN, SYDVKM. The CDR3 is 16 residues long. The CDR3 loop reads CASSPQTGTSGNTIYF. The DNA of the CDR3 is TGTGCCAGCAGTCCTCAGACGGGGACCTCTGGAAACACCATATATTTT.

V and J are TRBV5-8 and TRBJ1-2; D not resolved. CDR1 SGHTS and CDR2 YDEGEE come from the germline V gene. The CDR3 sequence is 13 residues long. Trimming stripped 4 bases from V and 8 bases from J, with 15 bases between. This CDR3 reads CASSLLRMGGYTF. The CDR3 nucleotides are TGTGCCAGCAGCCTCCTTCGGATGGGGGGCTACACCTTC.

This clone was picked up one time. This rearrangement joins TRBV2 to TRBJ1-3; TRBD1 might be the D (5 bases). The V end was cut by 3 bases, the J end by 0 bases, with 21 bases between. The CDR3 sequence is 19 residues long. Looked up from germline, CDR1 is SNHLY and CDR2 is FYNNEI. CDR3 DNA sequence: TGTGCCAGCAGTGACCCGCGGAACCGACAGTCGCGCTCTGGAAACACCATATATTTT. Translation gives CASSDPRNRQSRSGNTIYF.

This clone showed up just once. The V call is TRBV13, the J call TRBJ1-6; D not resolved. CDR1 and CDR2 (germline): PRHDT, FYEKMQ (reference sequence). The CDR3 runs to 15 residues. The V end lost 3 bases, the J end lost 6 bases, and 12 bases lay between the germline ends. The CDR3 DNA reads TGTGCCAGCAGCTTCCTCCCAGATGTTAATTCACCCCTCCACTTT. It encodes CASSFLPDVNSPLHF.

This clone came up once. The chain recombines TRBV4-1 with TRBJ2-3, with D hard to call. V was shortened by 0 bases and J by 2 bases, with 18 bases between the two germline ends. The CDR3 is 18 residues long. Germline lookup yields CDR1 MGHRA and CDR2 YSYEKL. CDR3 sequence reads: CASSQESGDSQNTDTQYF. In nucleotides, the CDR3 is TGCGCCAGCAGCCAAGAGTCAGGCGACTCTCAAAACACAGATACGCAGTATTTT.

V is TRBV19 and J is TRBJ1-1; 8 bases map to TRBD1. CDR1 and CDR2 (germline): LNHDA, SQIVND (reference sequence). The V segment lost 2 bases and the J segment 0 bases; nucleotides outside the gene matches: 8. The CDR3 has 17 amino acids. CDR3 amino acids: CASSIRDRPHMNTEAFF. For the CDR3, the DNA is TGTGCCAGTAGTATAAGGGACAGGCCTCACATGAACACTGAAGCTTTCTTT.

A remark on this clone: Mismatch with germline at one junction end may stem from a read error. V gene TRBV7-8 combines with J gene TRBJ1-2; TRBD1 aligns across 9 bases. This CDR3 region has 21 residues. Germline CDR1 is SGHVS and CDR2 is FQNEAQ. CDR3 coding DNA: TGTGCCAGCAGCTTATTTGGACACCTAAAACGGACAGGGGAGGTACAGGATGGCCACACCTTC. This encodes CASSLFGHLKRTGEVQDGHTF.

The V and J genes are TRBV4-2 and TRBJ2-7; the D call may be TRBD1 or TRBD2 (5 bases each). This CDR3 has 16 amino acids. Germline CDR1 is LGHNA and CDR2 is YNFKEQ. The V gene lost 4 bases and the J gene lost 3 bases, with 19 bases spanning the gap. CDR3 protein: CASSRTQRGTVYEQYF. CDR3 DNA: TGTGCCAGCAGCCGCACCCAGAGAGGGACGGTCTACGAGCAGTACTTC.

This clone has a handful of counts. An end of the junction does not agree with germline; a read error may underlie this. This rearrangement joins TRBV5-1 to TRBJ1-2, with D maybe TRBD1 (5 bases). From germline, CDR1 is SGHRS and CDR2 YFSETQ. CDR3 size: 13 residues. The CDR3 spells CASRLGQGYGYTF. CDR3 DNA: TGCGCCAGCAGGTTGGGTCAGGGCTATGGCTACACCTTC.

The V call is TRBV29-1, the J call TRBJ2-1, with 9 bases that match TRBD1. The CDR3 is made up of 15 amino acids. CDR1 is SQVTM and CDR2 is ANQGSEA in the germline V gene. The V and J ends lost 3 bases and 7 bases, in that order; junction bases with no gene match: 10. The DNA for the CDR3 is TGCAGCGTTGAGGGGTACGGGACAGGGTTGAATGAGCAGTTCTTC. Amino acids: CSVEGYGTGLNEQFF.

The CDR3 is CASSLDIGALQYF. As DNA, the CDR3 is TGTGCCAGCAGCTTAGACATCGGGGCACTTCAGTACTTC. The chain employs TRBV11-2 and TRBJ2-4, with D perhaps matching TRBD1 or TRBD2 (5 bases each). CDR3 length equals 13 residues. Per the germline V gene, CDR1 is SGHAT and CDR2 is FQNNGV. V was clipped by 0 bases and J by 11 bases, with 11 bases between them.

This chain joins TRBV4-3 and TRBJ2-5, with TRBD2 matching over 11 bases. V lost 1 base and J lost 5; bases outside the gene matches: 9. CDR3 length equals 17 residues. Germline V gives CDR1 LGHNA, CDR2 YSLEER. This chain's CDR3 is CASSQGTSGRPRETQYF. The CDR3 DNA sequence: TGCGCCAGCAGCCAAGGGACTAGCGGGCGCCCCAGGGAGACCCAGTACTTC.

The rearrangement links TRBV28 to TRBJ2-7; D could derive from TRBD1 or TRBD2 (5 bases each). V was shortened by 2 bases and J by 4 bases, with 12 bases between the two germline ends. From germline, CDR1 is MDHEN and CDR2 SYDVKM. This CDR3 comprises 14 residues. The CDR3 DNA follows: TGTGCCAGCAGTTTAGCCAGGGAGAGATACGAGCAGTACTTC. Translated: CASSLARERYEQYF.

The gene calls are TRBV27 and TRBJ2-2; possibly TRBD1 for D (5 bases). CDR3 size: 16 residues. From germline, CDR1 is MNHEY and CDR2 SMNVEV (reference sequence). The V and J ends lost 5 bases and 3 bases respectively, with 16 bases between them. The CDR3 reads CASSPHPTDYTGELFF. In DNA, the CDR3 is TGTGCCAGCAGTCCCCACCCGACAGACTACACCGGGGAGCTGTTTTTT.

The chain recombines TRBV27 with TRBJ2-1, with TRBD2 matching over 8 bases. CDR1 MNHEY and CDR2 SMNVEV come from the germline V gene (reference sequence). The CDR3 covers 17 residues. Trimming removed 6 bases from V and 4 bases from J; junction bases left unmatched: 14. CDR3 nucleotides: TGTGCCAGCAGGCGGACTAGCACCTTACCTAGATACAATGAGCAGTTCTTC. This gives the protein CASRRTSTLPRYNEQFF.

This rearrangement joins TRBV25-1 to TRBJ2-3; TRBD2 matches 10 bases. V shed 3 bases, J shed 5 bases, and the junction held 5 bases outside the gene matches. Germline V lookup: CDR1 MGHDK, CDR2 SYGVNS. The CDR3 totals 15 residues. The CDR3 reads CASSDLAGGVDTQYF. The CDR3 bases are TGTGCCAGCAGTGACTTAGCGGGGGGCGTAGATACGCAGTATTTT.

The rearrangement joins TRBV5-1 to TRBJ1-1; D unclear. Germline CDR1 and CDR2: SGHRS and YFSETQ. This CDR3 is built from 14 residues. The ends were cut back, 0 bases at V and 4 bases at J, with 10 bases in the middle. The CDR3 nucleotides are TGCGCCAGCAGCTTGGCGCAGAACCCCACTGAAGCTTTCTTT. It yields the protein CASSLAQNPTEAFF. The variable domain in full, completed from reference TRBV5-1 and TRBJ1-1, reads KAGVTQTPRYLIKTRGQQVTLSCSPISGHRSVSWYQQTPGQGLQFLFEYFSETQRNKGNFPGRFSGRQFSNSRSEMNVSTLELGDSALYLCASSLAQNPTEAFFGQGTRLTVV.

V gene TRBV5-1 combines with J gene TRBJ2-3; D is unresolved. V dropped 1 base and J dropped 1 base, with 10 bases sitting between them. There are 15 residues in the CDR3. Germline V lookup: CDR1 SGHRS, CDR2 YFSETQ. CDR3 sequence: CASSLLWVGTDTQYF. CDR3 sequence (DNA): TGCGCCAGCAGCTTGCTCTGGGTTGGCACAGATACGCAGTATTTT. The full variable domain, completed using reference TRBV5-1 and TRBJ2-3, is KAGVTQTPRYLIKTRGQQVTLSCSPISGHRSVSWYQQTPGQGLQFLFEYFSETQRNKGNFPGRFSGRQFSNSRSEMNVSTLELGDSALYLCASSLLWVGTDTQYFGPGTRLTVL.

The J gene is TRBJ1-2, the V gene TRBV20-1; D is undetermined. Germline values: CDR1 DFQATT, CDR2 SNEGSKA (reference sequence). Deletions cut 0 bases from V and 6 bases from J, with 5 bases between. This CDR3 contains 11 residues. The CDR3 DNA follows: TGCAGTGCTAGAGATGACGATGGCTACACCTTC. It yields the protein CSARDDDGYTF.

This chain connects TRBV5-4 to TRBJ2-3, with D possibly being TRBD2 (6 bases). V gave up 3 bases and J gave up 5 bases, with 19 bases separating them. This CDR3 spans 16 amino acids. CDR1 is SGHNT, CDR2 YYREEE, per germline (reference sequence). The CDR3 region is CASSWGIGLAIDTQYF. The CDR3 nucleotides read TGTGCCAGCAGCTGGGGGATTGGCCTAGCGATAGATACGCAGTATTTT.

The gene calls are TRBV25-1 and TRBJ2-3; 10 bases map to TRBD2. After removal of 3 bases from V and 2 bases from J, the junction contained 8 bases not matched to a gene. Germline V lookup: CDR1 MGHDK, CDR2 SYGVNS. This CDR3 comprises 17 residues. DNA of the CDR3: TGTGCCAGCAGTGAGTTAGCGGGGGGCCCCGTCACAGATACGCAGTATTTT. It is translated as CASSELAGGPVTDTQYF. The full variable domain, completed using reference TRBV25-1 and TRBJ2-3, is EADIYQTPRYLVIGTGKKITLECSQTMGHDKMYWYQQDPGMELHLIHYSYGVNSTEKGDLSSESTVSRIRTEHFPLTLESARPSHTSQYLCASSELAGGPVTDTQYFGPGTRLTVL.

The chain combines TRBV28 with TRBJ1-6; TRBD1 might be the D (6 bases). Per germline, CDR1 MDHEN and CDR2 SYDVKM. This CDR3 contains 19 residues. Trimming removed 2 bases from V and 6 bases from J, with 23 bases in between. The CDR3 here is CASSLHILRGARFNSPLHF. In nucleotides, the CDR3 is TGTGCCAGCAGTTTACACATACTCAGGGGCGCACGGTTTAATTCACCCCTCCACTTT.

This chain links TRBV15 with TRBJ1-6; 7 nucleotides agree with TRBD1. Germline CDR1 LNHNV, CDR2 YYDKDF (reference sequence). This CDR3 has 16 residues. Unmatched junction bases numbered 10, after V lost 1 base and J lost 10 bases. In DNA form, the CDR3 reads TGTGCCACCAGCAGAGGAGGGGGCGGAATAGGCTCACCCCTCCACTTT. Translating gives CATSRGGGGIGSPLHF.

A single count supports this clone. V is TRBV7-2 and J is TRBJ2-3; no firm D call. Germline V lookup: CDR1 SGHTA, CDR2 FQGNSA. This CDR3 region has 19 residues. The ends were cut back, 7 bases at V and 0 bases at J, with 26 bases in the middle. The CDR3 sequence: CASIHLTKLDAQSTDTQYF. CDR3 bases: TGTGCCAGCATACACCTGACCAAACTCGATGCCCAAAGCACAGATACGCAGTATTTT.

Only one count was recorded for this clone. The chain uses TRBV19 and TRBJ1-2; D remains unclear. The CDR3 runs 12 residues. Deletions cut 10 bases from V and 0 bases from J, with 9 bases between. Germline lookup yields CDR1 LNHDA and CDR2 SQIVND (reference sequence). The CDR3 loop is CAITTPNYGYTF. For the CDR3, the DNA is TGTGCCATTACGACACCTAACTATGGCTACACCTTC.

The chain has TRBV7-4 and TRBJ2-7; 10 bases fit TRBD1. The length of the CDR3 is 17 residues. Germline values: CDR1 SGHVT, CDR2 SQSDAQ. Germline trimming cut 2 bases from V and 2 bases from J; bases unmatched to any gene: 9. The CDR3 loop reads CASSLSRDRGRTYEQYF. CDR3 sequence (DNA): TGTGCCAGCAGCTTAAGCCGGGACAGGGGTAGGACCTACGAGCAGTACTTC. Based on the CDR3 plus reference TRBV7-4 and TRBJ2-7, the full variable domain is GAGVSQSPRYKVAKRGRDVALRCDSISGHVTLYWYRQTLGQGSEVLTYSQSDAQRDKSGRPSGRFSAERPERSVSTLKIQRTEQGDSAVYLCASSLSRDRGRTYEQYFGPGTRLTVT.

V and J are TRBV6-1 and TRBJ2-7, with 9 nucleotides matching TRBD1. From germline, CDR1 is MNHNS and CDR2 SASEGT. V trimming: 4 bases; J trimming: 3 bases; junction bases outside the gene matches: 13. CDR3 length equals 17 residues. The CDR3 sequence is CASSASVETGGGYEQYF. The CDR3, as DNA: TGTGCCAGCAGTGCATCCGTCGAGACAGGGGGTGGCTACGAGCAGTACTTC.

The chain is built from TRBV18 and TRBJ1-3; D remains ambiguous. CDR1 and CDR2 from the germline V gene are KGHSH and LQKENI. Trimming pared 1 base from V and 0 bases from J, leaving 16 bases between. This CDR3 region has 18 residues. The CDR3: CASSPLGGSRPSGNTIYF. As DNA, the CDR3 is TGTGCCAGCTCACCACTCGGTGGCAGTAGACCCTCTGGAAACACCATATATTTT.